These T cell receptor beta chains were read from a single sample in a study of response to subunit inactivated influenza vaccine. From the RT-PCR reads, TCRdb called clonotypes with MiXCR, one entry per CDR3 protein. The sample lists about 610,000 distinct CDR3 sequences; around 15% were seen once. The sample here was PBMCs from blood, taken approximately 12 days after vaccination. Receptors originate from a man over 45 who received an inactivated influenza vaccine. The CDR3 runs from the conserved cysteine through the conserved F or W. The order of the fields is V gene, J gene, clone size, D gene, CDR3 protein, CDR3 DNA. D genes are given only for firm matches. Part of the rows lack a size; the others show once, few, many or a class for expanded clones.

TRBV4-1	TRBJ2-7	-	TRBD1	CASSRDRVILEQYF	TGCGCCAGCAGCCGGGACAGGGTAATACTCGAGCAGTACTTC
TRBV4-3	TRBJ2-2	many	-	CASSQGVGGRGELFF	TGCGCCAGCAGCCAAGGCGTAGGCGGTCGCGGGGAGCTGTTTTTT
TRBV10-3	TRBJ2-7	many	TRBD1	CAISGGTAYEQYF	TGTGCCATCAGTGGGGGGACAGCCTACGAGCAGTACTTC
TRBV10-3	TRBJ2-7	many	-	CAISESGASYEQYF	TGTGCCATCAGTGAGTCAGGGGCCTCCTACGAGCAGTACTTC
TRBV5-1	TRBJ2-2	few	-	CASTYFGTGELFF	TGCGCCAGCACTTATTTCGGCACCGGGGAGCTGTTTTTT
TRBV12-3/TRBV12-4	TRBJ2-7	few	TRBD1	CASSTIRDRGYEQYF	TGTGCCAGCAGTACCATCCGGGACAGGGGTTACGAGCAGTACTTC
TRBV9	TRBJ1-2	-	-	CASSVDSSSYGYTF	TGTGCCAGCAGCGTAGATTCAAGTAGCTATGGCTACACCTTC
TRBV13	TRBJ2-1	-	TRBD1	CASSSWDRGLNEQFF	TGTGCCAGCAGCTCTTGGGACAGGGGGCTGAATGAGCAGTTCTTC
TRBV6-5	TRBJ2-7	-	TRBD1	CASSYRQGPYEQYF	TGTGCCAGCAGTTACCGACAGGGTCCCTACGAGCAGTACTTC
TRBV10-3	TRBJ2-3	few	-	CAIRRGSDTDTQYF	TGTGCCATCCGGCGAGGGAGCGACACAGATACGCAGTATTTT
TRBV7-6	TRBJ2-1	few	-	CASSGAGLEGYNEQFF	TGTGCCAGCAGCGGAGCGGGTCTCGAAGGGTACAATGAGCAGTTCTTC
TRBV7-9	TRBJ2-2	-	-	CASSLAMGNTGELFF	TGTGCCAGCAGCTTAGCAATGGGAAACACCGGGGAGCTGTTTTTT
TRBV7-7	TRBJ2-2	few	-	CAVGTIERTGELFF	TGTGCTGTAGGGACGATCGAACGCACCGGGGAGCTGTTTTTT
TRBV5-5	TRBJ2-4	few	-	CASSLPREKGTKNIQYF	TGTGCCAGCAGCTTACCCAGGGAAAAAGGGACCAAAAACATTCAGTACTTC
TRBV20-1	TRBJ2-1	few	-	CSAPLRWPYNEQFF	TGCAGTGCGCCGCTGCGGTGGCCCTACAATGAGCAGTTCTTC
TRBV7-2	TRBJ2-5	few	-	CASMVRGLETQYF	TGTGCCAGCATGGTCCGAGGGTTGGAGACCCAGTACTTC
TRBV6-1	TRBJ1-3	few	-	CASTLTPRMFPGNTIYF	TGTGCCAGCACTCTCACGCCTCGTATGTTCCCTGGAAACACCATATATTTT
TRBV7-2	TRBJ2-3	few	TRBD1	CASSLQGVDTQYF	TGTGCCAGCAGCTTACAGGGGGTCGATACGCAGTATTTT
TRBV5-1	TRBJ1-1	-	-	CASSLDHRERGEAFF	TGCGCCAGCAGCTTGGACCACAGAGAACGGGGTGAAGCTTTCTTT
TRBV5-6	TRBJ2-7	-	-	CASSSILLGSYEQYF	TGTGCCAGCAGCTCGATACTACTGGGATCCTACGAGCAGTACTTC
TRBV5-1	TRBJ2-5	-	-	CASSRDGNQETQYF	TGCGCCAGCAGCAGGGACGGGAACCAAGAGACCCAGTACTTC
TRBV9	TRBJ2-7	few	TRBD1	CASSVDSGQGFSYEQYF	TGTGCCAGCAGCGTAGACTCGGGACAGGGGTTCTCCTACGAGCAGTACTTC
TRBV18	TRBJ1-3	-	-	CASSPGQGRSSGNTIYF	TGTGCCAGCTCACCAGGTCAGGGGAGGTCCTCTGGAAACACCATATATTTT
TRBV5-1	TRBJ2-5	-	TRBD1	CASSIQGYQETQYF	TGCGCCAGCAGCATACAGGGGTACCAAGAGACCCAGTACTTC
TRBV6-5	TRBJ2-4	few	-	CASSYEGRGAKNIQYF	TGTGCCAGCAGTTACGAGGGGAGGGGGGCCAAAAACATTCAGTACTTC
TRBV5-1	TRBJ1-1	few	TRBD1	CASSTGTAGTEAFF	TGCGCCAGCAGCACCGGGACAGCGGGCACTGAAGCTTTCTTT